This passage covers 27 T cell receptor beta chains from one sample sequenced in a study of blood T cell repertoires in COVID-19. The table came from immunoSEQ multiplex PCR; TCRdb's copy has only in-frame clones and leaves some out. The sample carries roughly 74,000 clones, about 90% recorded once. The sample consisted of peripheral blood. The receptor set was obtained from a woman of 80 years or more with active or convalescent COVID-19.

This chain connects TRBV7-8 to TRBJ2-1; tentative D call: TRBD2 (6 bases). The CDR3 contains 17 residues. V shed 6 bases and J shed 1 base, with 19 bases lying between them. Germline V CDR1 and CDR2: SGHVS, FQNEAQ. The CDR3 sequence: CASSPSGWGRSYNEQFF. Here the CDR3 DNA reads TGTGCCAGCAGTCCGTCGGGGTGGGGGAGGTCCTACAATGAGCAGTTCTTC.

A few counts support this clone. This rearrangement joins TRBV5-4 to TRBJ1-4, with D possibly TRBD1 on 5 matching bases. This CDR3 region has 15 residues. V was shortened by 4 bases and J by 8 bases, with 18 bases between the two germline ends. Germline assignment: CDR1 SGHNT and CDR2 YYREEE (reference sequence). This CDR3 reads CASSRWGEVKEKLFF. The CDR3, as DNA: TGTGCCAGCAGCAGGTGGGGGGAAGTTAAAGAAAAACTGTTTTTT.

The CDR3 reads CASSVDYNYGYTF. The CDR3 coding sequence is TGTGCCAGCAGTGTAGACTATAACTATGGCTACACCTTC. The V gene is TRBV2, the J gene TRBJ1-2; no firm D call. Trimming shortened V by 4 bases and J by 1 base, and 7 bases separated the two germline ends. There are 13 residues in the CDR3. Germline CDR1 and CDR2: SNHLY and FYNNEI.

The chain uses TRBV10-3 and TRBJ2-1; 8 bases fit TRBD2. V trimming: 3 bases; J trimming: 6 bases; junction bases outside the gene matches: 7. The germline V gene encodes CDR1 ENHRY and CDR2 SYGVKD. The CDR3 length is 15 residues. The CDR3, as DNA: TGTGCCATCAGTGACGGACTAGCTCGGGGCAATGAGCAGTTCTTC. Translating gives CAISDGLARGNEQFF.

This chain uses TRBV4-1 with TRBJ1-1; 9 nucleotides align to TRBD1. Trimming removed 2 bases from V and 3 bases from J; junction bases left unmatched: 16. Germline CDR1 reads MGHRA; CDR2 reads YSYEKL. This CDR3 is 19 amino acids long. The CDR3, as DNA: TGCGCCAGCAGCCAAAAACCGGTAGAGGGGAGGACAGGGGACACTGAAGCTTTCTTT. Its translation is CASSQKPVEGRTGDTEAFF.

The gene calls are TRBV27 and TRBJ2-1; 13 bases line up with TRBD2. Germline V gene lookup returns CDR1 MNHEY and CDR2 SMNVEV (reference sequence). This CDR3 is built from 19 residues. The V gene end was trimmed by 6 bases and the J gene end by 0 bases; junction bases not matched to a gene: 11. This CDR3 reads CASRILAGGTASSYNEQFF. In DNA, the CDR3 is TGTGCCAGCAGAATACTAGCGGGGGGGACCGCGAGCTCCTACAATGAGCAGTTCTTC.

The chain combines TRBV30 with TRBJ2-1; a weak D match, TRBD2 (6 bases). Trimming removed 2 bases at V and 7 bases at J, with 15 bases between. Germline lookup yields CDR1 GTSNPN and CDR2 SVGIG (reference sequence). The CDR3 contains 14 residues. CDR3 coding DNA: TGTGCCTGGAGTTCGCCCGGGACTTTTAATGAGCAGTTCTTC. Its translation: CAWSSPGTFNEQFF. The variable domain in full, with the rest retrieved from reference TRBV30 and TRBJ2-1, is SQTIHQWPATLVQPVGSPLSLECTVEGTSNPNLYWYRQAAGRGLQLLFYSVGIGQISSEVPQNLSASRPQDRQFILSSKKLLLSDSGFYLCAWSSPGTFNEQFFGPGTRLTVL.

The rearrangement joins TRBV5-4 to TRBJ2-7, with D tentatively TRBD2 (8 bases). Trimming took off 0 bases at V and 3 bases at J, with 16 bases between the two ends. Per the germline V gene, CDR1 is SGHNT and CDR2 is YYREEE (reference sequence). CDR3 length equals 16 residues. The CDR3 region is CASSLGPGRGLYEQYF. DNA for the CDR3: TGTGCCAGCAGCTTGGGGCCCGGGAGGGGGCTCTACGAGCAGTACTTC.

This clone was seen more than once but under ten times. The CDR3 reads CASRTDRSGYTF. The CDR3 DNA reads as TGTGCCAGCAGAACAGATAGGTCCGGCTACACCTTC. The rearrangement links TRBV6-5 to TRBJ1-2; D is undetermined. Germline V gene sequence: CDR1 MNHEY, CDR2 SVGAGI. This CDR3 has 12 residues. V lost 6 bases to trimming and J lost 8 bases, with 13 bases between them.

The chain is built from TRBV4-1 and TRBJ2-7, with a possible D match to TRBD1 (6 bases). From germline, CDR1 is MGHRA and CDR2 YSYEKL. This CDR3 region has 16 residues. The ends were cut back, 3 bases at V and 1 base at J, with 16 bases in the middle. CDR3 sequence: CASSHSFRGSSYEQYF. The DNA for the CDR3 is TGCGCCAGCAGCCACTCGTTTAGGGGGTCTTCCTACGAGCAGTACTTC.

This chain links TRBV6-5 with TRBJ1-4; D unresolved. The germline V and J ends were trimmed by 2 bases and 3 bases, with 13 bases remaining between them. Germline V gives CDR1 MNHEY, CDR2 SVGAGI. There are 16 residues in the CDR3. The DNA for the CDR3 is TGTGCCAGCAGTTACCGATGGGCTAGCGCTAATGAAAAACTGTTTTTT. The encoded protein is CASSYRWASANEKLFF.

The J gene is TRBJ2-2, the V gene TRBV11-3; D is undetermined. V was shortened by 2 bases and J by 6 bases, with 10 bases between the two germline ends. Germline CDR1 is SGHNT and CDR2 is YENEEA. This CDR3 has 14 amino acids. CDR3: CASSLRRTAGELFF. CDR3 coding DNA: TGTGCCAGCAGCTTAAGGAGAACCGCCGGGGAGCTGTTTTTT.

CDR3 coding DNA: TGTGCCTGGAGCGGGGCTGGAAACACCATATATTTT. Its protein is CAWSGAGNTIYF. This chain uses TRBV30 with TRBJ1-3; D unresolved. The germline V and J ends were trimmed by 3 bases and 2 bases, with 5 bases remaining between them. This CDR3 contains 12 residues. Per the germline V gene, CDR1 is GTSNPN and CDR2 is SVGIG (reference sequence).

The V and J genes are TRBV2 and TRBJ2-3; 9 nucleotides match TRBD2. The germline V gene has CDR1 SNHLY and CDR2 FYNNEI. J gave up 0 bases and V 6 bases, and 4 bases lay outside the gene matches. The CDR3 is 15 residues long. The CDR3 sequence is CASRTSGISTDTQYF. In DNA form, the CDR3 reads TGTGCCAGCAGGACTAGCGGCATTAGCACAGATACGCAGTATTTT. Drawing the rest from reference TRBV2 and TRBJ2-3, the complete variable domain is EPEVTQTPSHQVTQMGQEVILRCVPISNHLYFYWYRQILGQKVEFLVSFYNNEISEKSEIFDDQFSVERPDGSNFTLKIRSTKLEDSAMYFCASRTSGISTDTQYFGPGTRLTVL.

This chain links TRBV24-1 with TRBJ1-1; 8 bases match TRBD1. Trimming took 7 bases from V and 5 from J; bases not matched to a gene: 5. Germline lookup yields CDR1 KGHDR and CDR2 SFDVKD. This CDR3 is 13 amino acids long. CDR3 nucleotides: TGTGCCACCAGGCCCCGACAGGGGACTGAAGCTTTCTTT. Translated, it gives CATRPRQGTEAFF.

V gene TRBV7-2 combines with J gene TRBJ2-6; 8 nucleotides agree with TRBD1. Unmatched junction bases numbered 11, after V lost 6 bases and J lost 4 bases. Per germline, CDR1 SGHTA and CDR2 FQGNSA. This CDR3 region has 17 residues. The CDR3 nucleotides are TGTGCCAGCAGTCCCGGGACAGGTACTATCGGGGCCAACGTCCTGACTTTC. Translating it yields CASSPGTGTIGANVLTF.

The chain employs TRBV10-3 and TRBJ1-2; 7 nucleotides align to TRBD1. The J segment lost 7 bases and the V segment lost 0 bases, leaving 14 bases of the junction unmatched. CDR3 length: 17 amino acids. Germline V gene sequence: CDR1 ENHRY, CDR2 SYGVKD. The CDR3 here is CAISESTPAGGRVGYTF. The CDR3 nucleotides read TGTGCCATCAGTGAGTCGACTCCGGCAGGGGGTAGAGTTGGCTACACCTTC.

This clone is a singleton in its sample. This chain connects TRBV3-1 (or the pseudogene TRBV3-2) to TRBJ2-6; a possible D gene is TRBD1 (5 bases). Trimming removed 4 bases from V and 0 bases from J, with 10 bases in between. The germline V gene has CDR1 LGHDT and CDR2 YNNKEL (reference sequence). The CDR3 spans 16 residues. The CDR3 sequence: CASSRQLASGANVLTF. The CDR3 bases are TGTGCCAGCAGCCGACAGCTTGCCTCTGGGGCCAACGTCCTGACTTTC.

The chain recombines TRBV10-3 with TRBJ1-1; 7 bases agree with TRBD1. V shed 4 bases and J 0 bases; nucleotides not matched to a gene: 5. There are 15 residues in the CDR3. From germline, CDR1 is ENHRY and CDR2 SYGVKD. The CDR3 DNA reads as TGTGCCATCAGTGCCTTGACAGGGCTGAACACTGAAGCTTTCTTT. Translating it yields CAISALTGLNTEAFF.

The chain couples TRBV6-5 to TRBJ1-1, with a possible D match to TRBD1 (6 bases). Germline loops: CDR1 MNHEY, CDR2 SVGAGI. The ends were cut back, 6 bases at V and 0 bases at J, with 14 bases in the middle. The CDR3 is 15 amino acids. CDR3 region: CASRRSRGMNTEAFF. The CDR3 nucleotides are TGTGCCAGCAGGCGAAGCAGGGGCATGAACACTGAAGCTTTCTTT.

CDR3 DNA sequence: TGTGCCACCGGGGAGGCATCAAATAATGAAAAACTGTTTTTT. Its translation: CATGEASNNEKLFF. The chain has TRBV24-1 and TRBJ1-4; D is ambiguous. The V and J ends lost 9 bases and 4 bases respectively, with 14 bases between them. Germline V gene lookup returns CDR1 KGHDR and CDR2 SFDVKD. The CDR3 is made up of 14 amino acids.

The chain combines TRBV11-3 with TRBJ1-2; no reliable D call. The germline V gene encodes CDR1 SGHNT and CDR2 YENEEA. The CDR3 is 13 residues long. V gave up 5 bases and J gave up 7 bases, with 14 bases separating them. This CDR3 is CASSPRGRGGYTF. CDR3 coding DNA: TGTGCCAGCAGCCCCCGTGGACGGGGTGGCTACACCTTC.

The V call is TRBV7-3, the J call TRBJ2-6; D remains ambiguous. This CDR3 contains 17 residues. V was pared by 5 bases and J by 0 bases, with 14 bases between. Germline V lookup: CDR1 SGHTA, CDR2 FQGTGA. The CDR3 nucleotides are TGTGCCAGCAGCCCGCGACTTTCGGCCTCTGGGGCCAACGTCCTGACTTTC. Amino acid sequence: CASSPRLSASGANVLTF.

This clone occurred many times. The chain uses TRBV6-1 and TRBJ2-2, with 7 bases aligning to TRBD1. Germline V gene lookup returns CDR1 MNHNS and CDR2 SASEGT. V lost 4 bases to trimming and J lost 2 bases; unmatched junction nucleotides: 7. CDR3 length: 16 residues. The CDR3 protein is CASSVLQGINTGELFF. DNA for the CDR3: TGTGCCAGCAGTGTTCTACAGGGGATCAACACCGGGGAGCTGTTTTTT.

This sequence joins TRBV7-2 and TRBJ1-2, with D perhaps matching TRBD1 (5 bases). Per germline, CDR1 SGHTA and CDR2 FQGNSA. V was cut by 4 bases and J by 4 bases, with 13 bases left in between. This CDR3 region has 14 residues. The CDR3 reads CASSSWGPRYGYTF. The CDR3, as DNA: TGTGCCAGCAGCTCCTGGGGCCCGCGCTATGGCTACACCTTC.

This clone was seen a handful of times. CDR3 in amino acids: CASSLGLPRDTEAFF. The CDR3 DNA reads TGTGCCAGCAGTTTGGGACTCCCGAGGGACACTGAAGCTTTCTTT. V and J are TRBV27 and TRBJ1-1; D is possibly TRBD1 (5 bases). This CDR3 contains 15 residues. Deletions cut 3 bases from V and 3 bases from J, with 14 bases between. Germline values: CDR1 MNHEY, CDR2 SMNVEV (reference sequence).

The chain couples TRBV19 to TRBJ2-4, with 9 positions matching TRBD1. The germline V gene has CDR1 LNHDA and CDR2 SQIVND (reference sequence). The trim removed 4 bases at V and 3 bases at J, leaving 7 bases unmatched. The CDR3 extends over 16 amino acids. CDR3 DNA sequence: TGTGCCAGTAGTACGAACAGGGGGCTCGGCAAAAACATTCAGTACTTC. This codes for CASSTNRGLGKNIQYF.